These 32 T cell receptor beta chains came from one sample sequenced in a study of CD8+ T cells in alopecia areata. Extracted RNA was reverse transcribed into cDNA, the sequencing template. The repertoire was sequenced with immunoSEQ multiplex PCR; TCRdb's copy has only in-frame clones and lacks some. This sample carries roughly 260,000 clones, none of them present only once. Sorting used CD4, CD8alpha, NKG2D, NKG2ACE and other markers on pooled cutaneous lymph node cells. Sample: CD4+ T cells sorted from a lymph node. Source of these receptors: a C3H/HeJ mouse with alopecia areata. Strain haplotype at MHC: H2-k.

In this sample, this clone turned up a few times. Gene names and germline refer to mouse. The missing CDR3 end, 4 residues past where the read stops, is filled in from the germline J gene. The chain recombines TRBV5 with TRBJ2-1, with TRBD2 matching 10 bases. Germline CDR1 reads LGHNA; CDR2 reads YNLKQL (reference sequence). V shed 5 bases, J shed 2 bases, and the junction held 6 bases outside the gene matches. CDR3 length: 16 residues. The DNA read from the CDR3 is TGTGCCAGCAGCGCGACTGGGGGGTCGTACTATGCT. Translated, it gives CASSATGGSYYA. The whole CDR3 region reads CASSATGGSYYAEQFF.

This clone was counted only a few times. Here the gene names and germline are mouse. The CDR3 end falls 4 residues outside the read, so it is completed with the germline J gene. The same CDR3 arises from other DNA sequences in this sample as well. The chain employs TRBV13-1 and TRBJ2-7; 13 nucleotides align to TRBD2. This CDR3 has 14 amino acids. Germline V gene lookup returns CDR1 NSHNY and CDR2 SYGAGN. The CDR3 DNA, read in part, is TGTGCCAGCAGTGGGGACTGGGGGGGTTAT. It specifies CASSGDWGGY. The whole CDR3 is CASSGDWGGYEQYF.

This clone was seen more than once but under ten times. Gene and germline names: mouse. Coverage ceases 4 residues before the CDR3 finishes, and the germline J gene fills in the end. Other DNA sequences in the same sample also yield this CDR3. The rearrangement links TRBV13-1 to TRBJ2-7; maybe TRBD1 (6 bases). CDR3 length: 13 residues. Germline CDR1 NSHNY, CDR2 SYGAGN. Trimming pared 2 bases from V and 3 bases from J, leaving 9 bases between. The DNA read from the CDR3 is TGTGCCAGCAGTGAAGGAGGGGGCTAT. This encodes CASSEGGGY. The full CDR3 protein reads CASSEGGGYEQYF.

Worth noting for this clone: Mouse names are used for the genes. The read halts 4 residues ahead of the CDR3 end, with the missing end drawn from the germline J gene. J is TRBJ1-2 and V is TRBV19, with D possibly TRBD1 on 6 matching bases. The V gene lost 7 bases and the J gene lost 2 bases, with 12 bases spanning the gap. Germline CDR1 is FNHDT and CDR2 is SITEND (reference sequence). The CDR3 covers 13 residues. This CDR3 is CASAPRGNSDYTF. The covered CDR3 bases are TGTGCCAGCGCCCCCAGGGGCAACTCC.

As regards this clone: Gene and germline names: mouse. The read terminates 4 residues before the CDR3 end, so the remaining end is supplied by the germline J gene. The chain has TRBV13-3 and TRBJ2-2; 9 bases agree with TRBD2. This CDR3 has 17 residues. With V trimmed by 5 bases and J by 0 bases, 8 bases remained unmatched. Germline assignment: CDR1 NNHDY and CDR2 SYVADS. Partial CDR3 DNA: TGTGCCAGCAGCCCCGGACTGGGGAGAGCAAACACCGGG. It translates to CASSPGLGRANTG. The full CDR3 protein reads CASSPGLGRANTGQLYF.

This clone was observed a handful of times. Gene names are the mouse ones. The CDR3 goes on 4 residues after the read ends, and that part is filled in from the germline J gene. The identical CDR3 is also encoded by other nucleotide sequences in the sample. The chain recombines TRBV19 with TRBJ1-1; possibly TRBD1 for D (6 bases). The CDR3 consists of 15 residues. Looked up from germline, CDR1 is FNHDT and CDR2 is SITEND (reference sequence). Trimming stripped 0 bases from V and 0 bases from J, with 9 bases between. The CDR3 DNA, read in part, is TGTGCCAGCAGTATAGCTGGGACAACAAACACA. It specifies CASSIAGTTNT. The whole CDR3 reads CASSIAGTTNTEVFF.

The table lists this clone with a few counts. Germline and genes here are mouse. From the germline J gene comes the end of the CDR3, since the read stops 4 residues before it. This chain uses TRBV19 with TRBJ2-7; the D gene is possibly TRBD1 (5 bases). From germline, CDR1 is FNHDT and CDR2 SITEND (reference sequence). The CDR3 is 11 amino acids. The CDR3 sequence is CASTGRYEQYF. The sequenced CDR3 bases are TGTGCCAGCACAGGGCGTTAT.

Comment on this clone: Gene names refer to mouse genes. The read ends 4 residues early relative to the CDR3; the germline J gene fills the gap. This chain uses TRBV1 with TRBJ1-1, with 7 bases fitting TRBD1. CDR1 and CDR2 (germline): NSQYPW, LRSPGD (reference sequence). Trimming removed 5 bases from V and 1 base from J; junction bases left unmatched: 1. The length of the CDR3 is 13 residues. The DNA read from the CDR3 is TGCACCTGCAGTTCAGGGGGAAACACA. This codes for CTCSSGGNT. The whole CDR3 protein is CTCSSGGNTEVFF.

The table lists this clone with a few counts. These gene names are mouse names. Sequencing ends 4 residues short of the CDR3 end; the germline J gene provides the rest. This chain links TRBV13-1 with TRBJ2-1; 7 bases are shared with TRBD2. Germline V CDR1 and CDR2: NSHNY, SYGAGN. The length of the CDR3 is 12 residues. The DNA read from the CDR3 is TGTGCCAGCAGGATCTGGGGGGCT. This gives the protein CASRIWGA. Given in full, the CDR3 is CASRIWGAEQFF.

This clone has only a few counts. The gene names given are mouse names. The read stops 4 residues short of the end of the CDR3; the missing end is completed from the germline J gene. This sample also contains other DNA sequences that code for the same CDR3. This chain uses TRBV13-2 with TRBJ2-1; TRBD2 matches at 7 bases. V dropped 0 bases and J dropped 4; count of bases not matched to a gene: 1. This CDR3 has 14 residues. Germline V gives CDR1 NNHNN, CDR2 SYGAGS (reference sequence). CDR3 DNA, as far as it was read: TGTGCCAGCGGTGATGCCTGGGGGTATGCT. This codes for CASGDAWGYA. The whole CDR3 sequence is CASGDAWGYAEQFF.

In this sample, this clone turned up a few times. Gene names refer to mouse genes. The CDR3 end is not reached by the read, which stops 4 residues before it; the germline J gene fills it in. The chain recombines TRBV17 with TRBJ2-1, with TRBD1 as a possible D gene (5 bases). Germline V gene data show CDR1 as MNHDT and CDR2 as YYDKIL. V was trimmed by 3 bases and J by 3 bases, leaving 9 bases between them. This CDR3 has 14 residues. CDR3 DNA (partial): TGTGCTAGCAGTAGCCAGGGCCCCTATGCT. Protein: CASSSQGPYA. The full CDR3 sequence reads CASSSQGPYAEQFF.

Many counts were recorded for this clone. Gene names denote mouse genes. The CDR3 end falls 4 residues outside the read, so it is completed with the germline J gene. This chain connects TRBV13-2 to TRBJ2-1; 10 nucleotides match TRBD2. Trimming took 3 bases from V and 6 from J; bases not matched to a gene: 6. Germline values: CDR1 NNHNN, CDR2 SYGAGS (reference sequence). The CDR3 covers 15 residues. The CDR3 bases that were read are TGTGCCAGCGGTGCCTGGGGGGGCGCGGGTGCT. It specifies CASGAWGGAGA. The whole CDR3 sequence is CASGAWGGAGAEQFF.

This clone was observed a few times. Any gene name here is a mouse gene name. The read finishes 4 residues shy of the CDR3 end, and the germline J gene is used to complete it. The same CDR3 also results from other DNA sequences found in this sample. This chain connects TRBV13-3 to TRBJ1-2; TRBD1 agrees at 10 bases. The CDR3 is 13 residues long. Per germline, CDR1 NNHDY and CDR2 SYVADS. CDR3 DNA (partial): TGTGCCAGCAGCCGGGACAGGGGATCC. Translated, it gives CASSRDRGS. The complete CDR3 protein is CASSRDRGSDYTF.

A word on this clone: Each gene name is a mouse one. From the germline J gene comes the end of the CDR3, since the read stops 4 residues before it. The gene calls are TRBV13-1 and TRBJ2-5; TRBD2 agrees at 8 bases. The V gene's germline CDR1 is NSHNY and CDR2 SYGAGN. This CDR3 has 16 amino acids. V was clipped by 2 bases and J by 0 bases; unmatched bases: 5. The sequenced CDR3 bases are TGTGCCAGCAGTGAAAACTGGGGGTATAACCAAGAC. Translation gives CASSENWGYNQD. The full CDR3 protein is CASSENWGYNQDTQYF.

Concerning this clone itself: Germline and genes: mouse. The sequence runs out 4 residues before the end of the CDR3; the remainder is reconstructed from the germline J gene. This rearrangement joins TRBV29 to TRBJ2-5, with 10 bases aligning to TRBD1. Germline V CDR1 and CDR2: MSHET, SYDVDS. The V segment lost 6 bases and the J segment 3 bases; nucleotides outside the gene matches: 6. The CDR3 loop spans 15 amino acids. CDR3 DNA, as far as it was read: TGTGCTAGCAGCCATCGGACAGGGGGGCAAGAC. It codes for CASSHRTGGQD. The CDR3 in its entirety is CASSHRTGGQDTQYF. The full variable domain, its missing parts supplied by reference TRBV29 and TRBJ2-5, is DMKVTQMPRYLIKRMGENVLLECGQDMSHETMYWYRQDPGLGLQLIYISYDVDSNSEGDIPKGYRVSRKKREHFSLILDSAKTNQTSVYFCASSHRTGGQDTQYFGPGTRLLVL.

On this clone itself: Each gene name is a mouse one. From the germline J gene comes the end of the CDR3, since the read stops 4 residues before it. The V gene is TRBV19, the J gene TRBJ2-1; 7 bases are shared with TRBD2. In germline, CDR1 is FNHDT, CDR2 SITEND (reference sequence). The CDR3 is 15 amino acids. With V trimmed by 2 bases and J by 0 bases, 2 bases remained unmatched. The CDR3 DNA, read in part, is TGTGCCAGCAGTATCTGGGGGTATAACTATGCT. It specifies CASSIWGYNYA. The full-length CDR3 reads as CASSIWGYNYAEQFF.

As concerns this clone: Mouse names are used for the genes. The CDR3 end is not reached by the read, which stops 3 residues before it; the germline J gene fills it in. The rearrangement uses TRBV13-1 and TRBJ1-6; weak D call: TRBD1 (6 bases). TRBJ1-6 belongs to the ORF category, with a function that is uncertain. This CDR3 has 14 residues. Germline CDR1 NSHNY, CDR2 SYGAGN. V lost 5 bases and J lost 7, with 13 bases in between. CDR3: CASRRGTTNSPLYF. CDR3 DNA, as far as it was read: TGTGCCAGCAGAAGGGGGACAACCAATTCGCCC.

Only a few counts were recorded for this clone. The genes and germline here are from mouse. The sequence runs out 4 residues before the end of the CDR3; the remainder is reconstructed from the germline J gene. The same CDR3 arises from other DNA sequences in this sample as well. This chain links TRBV14 with TRBJ2-5; 8 nucleotides match TRBD2. Trimming took 2 bases from V and 3 from J; bases not matched to a gene: 2. The CDR3 length is 14 residues. CDR1 and CDR2 (germline): SGHDT, FRDEAV. The covered CDR3 bases are TGTGCCAGCAGTTTGGGGGGGGCGCAAGAC. It yields the protein CASSLGGAQD. The complete CDR3 protein is CASSLGGAQDTQYF.

This clone was observed a few times. The germline and genes are mouse ones. The CDR3 sequence: CASSERGGRGDTQYF. Incomplete CDR3 DNA: TGTGCCAGCAGTGAGAGGGGGGGTCGGGGTGAC. The J gene is TRBJ2-5, the V gene TRBV13-3; TRBD2 is a possible D gene (7 bases). The read ends 4 residues shy of where the CDR3 ends; the end is completed using the germline J gene. The CDR3 spans 15 residues. Germline lookup yields CDR1 NNHDY and CDR2 SYVADS. Filled out from reference TRBV13-3 and TRBJ2-5, the complete variable domain reads EAAVTQSPRSKVAVTGGKVTLSCHQTNNHDYMYWYRQDTGHGLRLIHYSYVADSTEKGDIPDGYKASRPSQENFSLILELASLSQTAVYFCASSERGGRGDTQYFGPGTRLLVL.

This clone has just a few counts. Genes and germline are mouse. The sequence runs out 4 residues before the end of the CDR3; the remainder is reconstructed from the germline J gene. The chain joins TRBV13-1 to TRBJ2-2, with 12 bases matching TRBD2. The CDR3 has 14 residues. The trim removed 5 bases at V and 4 bases at J, leaving 0 bases unmatched. In germline, CDR1 is NSHNY, CDR2 SYGAGN. The CDR3 DNA, read in part, is TGTGCCAGCAGGGACTGGGGGGGCACCGGG. Translated: CASRDWGGTG. The entire CDR3 sequence reads CASRDWGGTGQLYF.

As regards this clone: These gene names are mouse names. The CDR3 end is not reached by the read, which stops 4 residues before it; the germline J gene fills it in. The J gene is TRBJ1-2, the V gene TRBV17; 9 bases fit TRBD1. This CDR3 region has 14 residues. V shed 3 bases, J shed 2 bases, and the junction held 1 base outside the gene matches. Looked up from germline, CDR1 is MNHDT and CDR2 is YYDKIL. This CDR3 reads CASSSTGGNSDYTF. The part of the CDR3 DNA that was read is TGTGCTAGCAGTAGCACAGGGGGCAACTCC.

This clone was counted only a few times. Genes and germline come from the mouse. The observed sequence ends 4 residues before the CDR3 terminus, with the missing tail filled in from the germline J gene. The chain carries TRBV5 and TRBJ2-1; TRBD2 is a possible D gene (7 bases). V gave up 4 bases and J gave up 2 bases, with 12 bases separating them. CDR3 length: 15 amino acids. Per the germline V gene, CDR1 is LGHNA and CDR2 is YNLKQL (reference sequence). The CDR3 loop is CASSPPGGYYAEQFF. The sequenced part of the CDR3 DNA is TGTGCCAGCAGCCCCCCGGGGGGCTACTATGCT.

This clone was found a few times. Each gene name is a mouse one. The read stops 4 residues short of the end of the CDR3; the missing end is completed from the germline J gene. This rearrangement joins TRBV13-1 to TRBJ1-1, with 7 bases that match TRBD1. Germline-derived CDR1 and CDR2 are NSHNY and SYGAGN. The V segment lost 3 bases and the J segment 4 bases; nucleotides outside the gene matches: 3. The CDR3 has 13 amino acids. CDR3 residues: CASSVQGVTEVFF. CDR3 bases read: TGTGCCAGCAGTGTTCAGGGGGTCACA.

Of note for this clone: Here the gene names and germline are mouse. The missing CDR3 end, 4 residues past where the read stops, is filled in from the germline J gene. The chain recombines TRBV5 with TRBJ2-1, with 10 nucleotides matching TRBD2. The CDR3 is made up of 16 amino acids. The germline V gene encodes CDR1 LGHNA and CDR2 YNLKQL (reference sequence). V lost 4 bases and J lost 6; bases outside the gene matches: 9. Partial CDR3 DNA: TGTGCCAGCAGCCGGACTGGGGGAGGATTATTTGCT. This codes for CASSRTGGGLFA. The entire CDR3 protein is CASSRTGGGLFAEQFF.

Comment on this clone: Gene names follow the mouse nomenclature. Read sequence stops 4 residues before the CDR3 end, and the germline J gene provides the missing end. This chain links TRBV3 with TRBJ2-5, with TRBD1 as a possible D gene (6 bases). Germline V CDR1 and CDR2: SNHLY, FYNGKV (reference sequence). This CDR3 contains 14 residues. CDR3 bases read: TGTGCCAGCAGCTTAGCCGGGACAAAAGAC. The encoded protein is CASSLAGTKD. The full CDR3 protein reads CASSLAGTKDTQYF.

This clone was found a few times. Any gene name here is a mouse gene name. The read stops 4 residues short of the end of the CDR3; the missing end is completed from the germline J gene. The chain is built from TRBV13-2 and TRBJ2-1, with 9 bases that match TRBD1. After removal of 2 bases from V and 6 bases from J, the junction contained 6 bases not matched to a gene. Germline V gene data show CDR1 as NNHNN and CDR2 as SYGAGS (reference sequence). The CDR3 totals 15 residues. The covered CDR3 bases are TGTGCCAGCGGTGACCGGGGACAGGGAATTGCT. Amino acid sequence: CASGDRGQGIA. Given in full, the CDR3 is CASGDRGQGIAEQFF.

This clone was recorded at least ten times. The listed genes are named as in mouse. Read sequence stops 3 residues before the CDR3 end, and the germline J gene provides the missing end. This chain joins TRBV3 and TRBJ1-6; 7 bases are shared with TRBD1. TRBJ1-6 is an open reading frame, and its role is uncertain. CDR1 is SNHLY and CDR2 is FYNGKV in the germline V gene (reference sequence). The junction had 3 bases not matched to a gene; V was cut back by 3 bases and J by 4 bases. The CDR3 spans 15 residues. CDR3 loop: CASSFMGQYNSPLYF. Partial CDR3 DNA: TGTGCCAGCAGCTTTATGGGACAGTATAATTCGCCC.

This clone came up a few times. Genes here carry mouse names. The read is 4 residues too short to cover the CDR3 end, so that end is filled in from the germline J gene. The chain links TRBV1 to TRBJ2-3; possible D gene TRBD1, 6 bases. This CDR3 has 16 residues. Germline values: CDR1 NSQYPW, CDR2 LRSPGD (reference sequence). The V end lost 3 bases, the J end lost 0 bases, and 13 bases lay between the germline ends. The CDR3 bases that were read are TGCACCTGCAGTGCCTTAGGACAGTCTAGTGCAGAA. Protein: CTCSALGQSSAE. The entire CDR3 protein is CTCSALGQSSAETLYF.

On this clone itself: Gene names follow the mouse nomenclature. From the germline J gene comes the end of the CDR3, since the read stops 4 residues before it. The chain employs TRBV31 and TRBJ2-3, with D possibly being TRBD2 (6 bases). Germline V gene data show CDR1 as GKSSPN and CDR2 as SITVG. The germline V and J ends were trimmed by 1 base and 0 bases, with 11 bases remaining between them. This CDR3 is built from 15 residues. The covered CDR3 bases are TGTGCCTGGAGTCCCCTACTGGGAAGTGCAGAA. This gives the protein CAWSPLLGSAE. The whole CDR3 reads CAWSPLLGSAETLYF.

On this clone: The germline gene is not matched at one end of the junction; a read error may be the cause. Gene labels here are mouse ones. Read coverage stops 4 residues before the CDR3 terminus; the germline J gene supplies the remainder. V gene TRBV13-2 combines with J gene TRBJ1-2; 10 bases are shared with TRBD1. CDR1 and CDR2 (germline): NNHNN, SYGAGS (reference sequence). This CDR3 contains 15 residues. CDR3 DNA (partial): TGTGCCAGCCGTGATACCGGACAGGGGGACTCC. Its translation: CASRDTGQGDS. The entire CDR3 protein is CASRDTGQGDSDYTF.

This clone was observed a few times. These gene names are mouse names. Other DNA sequences of this sample code for an identical CDR3. CDR3 bases read: TGCACCTGCAGTGGCAGGGACTCCTAT. Translated: CTCSGRDSY. The entire CDR3 reads CTCSGRDSYEQYF. The V and J genes are TRBV1 and TRBJ2-7; tentatively, D is TRBD1 (5 bases). The read is 4 residues too short to cover the CDR3 end, so that end is filled in from the germline J gene. The CDR3 length is 13 residues. CDR1 is NSQYPW, CDR2 LRSPGD, per germline (reference sequence). The V and J ends lost 4 bases and 0 bases respectively, with 7 bases between them.

This clone was counted at least ten times. Gene names denote mouse genes. The sequenced fragment ends 4 residues before the CDR3 boundary, so the rest is inferred from the germline J gene. This chain uses TRBV17 with TRBJ2-1; 11 bases agree with TRBD1. The CDR3 has 17 residues. CDR1 is MNHDT and CDR2 is YYDKIL in the germline V gene. Incomplete CDR3 DNA: TGTGCTACCGGAGTCGCCTATGGGACAGGGGGAGGAGCT. It translates to CATGVAYGTGGGA. The CDR3 reads in full as CATGVAYGTGGGAEQFF.